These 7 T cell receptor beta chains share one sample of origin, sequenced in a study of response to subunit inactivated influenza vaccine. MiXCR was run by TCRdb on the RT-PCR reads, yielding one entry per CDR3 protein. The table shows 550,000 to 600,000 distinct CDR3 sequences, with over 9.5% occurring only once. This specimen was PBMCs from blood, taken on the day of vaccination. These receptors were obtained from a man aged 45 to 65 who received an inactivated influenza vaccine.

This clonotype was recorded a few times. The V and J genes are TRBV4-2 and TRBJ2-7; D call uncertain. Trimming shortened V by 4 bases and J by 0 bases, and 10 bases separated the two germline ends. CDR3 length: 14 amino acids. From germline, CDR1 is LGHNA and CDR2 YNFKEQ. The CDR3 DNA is TGTGCCAGCAGCCCTAGACTGGGCTCCTACGAGCAGTACTTC. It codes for CASSPRLGSYEQYF.

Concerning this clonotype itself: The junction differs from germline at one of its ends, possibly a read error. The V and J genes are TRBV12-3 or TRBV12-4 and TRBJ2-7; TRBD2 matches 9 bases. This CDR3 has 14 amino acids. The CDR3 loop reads CASSLAGSLSEQYF. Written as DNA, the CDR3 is TGTGCCAGCAGTCTAGCGGGATCTTTAAGCGAGCAGTACTTC.

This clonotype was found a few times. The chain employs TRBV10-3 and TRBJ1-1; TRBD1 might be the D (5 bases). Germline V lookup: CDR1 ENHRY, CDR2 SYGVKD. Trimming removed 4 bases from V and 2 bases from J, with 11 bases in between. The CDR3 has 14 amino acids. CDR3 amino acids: CAISGPTDNTEAFF. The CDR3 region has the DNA TGTGCCATCAGTGGCCCGACAGATAACACTGAAGCTTTCTTT.

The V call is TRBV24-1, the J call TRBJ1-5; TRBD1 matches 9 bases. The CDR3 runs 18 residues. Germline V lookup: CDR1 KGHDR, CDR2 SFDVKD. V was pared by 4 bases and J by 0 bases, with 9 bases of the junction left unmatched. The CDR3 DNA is TGTGCCACCAGTGACGCCGGGACAGGGCGATATAGCAATCAGCCCCAGCATTTT. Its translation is CATSDAGTGRYSNQPQHF.

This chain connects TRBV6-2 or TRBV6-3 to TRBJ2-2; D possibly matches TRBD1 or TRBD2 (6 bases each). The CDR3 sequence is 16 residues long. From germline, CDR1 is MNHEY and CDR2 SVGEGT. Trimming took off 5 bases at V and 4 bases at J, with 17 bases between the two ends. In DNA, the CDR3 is TGTGCCAGCAGTCCCCGGGGGCTTCCCGTCACCGGGGAGCTGTTTTTT. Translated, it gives CASSPRGLPVTGELFF.

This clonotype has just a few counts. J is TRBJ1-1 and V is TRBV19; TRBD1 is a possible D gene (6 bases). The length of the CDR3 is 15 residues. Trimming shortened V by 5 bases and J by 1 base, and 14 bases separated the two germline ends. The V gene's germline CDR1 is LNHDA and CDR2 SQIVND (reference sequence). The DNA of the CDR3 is TGTGCCAGTAGTTCCCCGGCCAGGGGGAACACTGAAGCTTTCTTT. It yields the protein CASSSPARGNTEAFF. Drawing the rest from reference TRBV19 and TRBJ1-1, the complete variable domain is DGGITQSPKYLFRKEGQNVTLSCEQNLNHDAMYWYRQDPGQGLRLIYYSQIVNDFQKGDIAEGYSVSREKKESFPLTVTSAQKNPTAFYLCASSSPARGNTEAFFGQGTRLTVV.

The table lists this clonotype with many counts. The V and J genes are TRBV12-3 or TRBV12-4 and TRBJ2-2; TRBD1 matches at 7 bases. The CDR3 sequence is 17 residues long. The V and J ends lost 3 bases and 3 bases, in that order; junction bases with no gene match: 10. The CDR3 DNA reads TGTGCCAGCAGTTTTTACCCCGAGCAGGGGGACACCGGGGAGCTGTTTTTT. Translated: CASSFYPEQGDTGELFF.